What follows describes a single T cell receptor beta chain. Its antigen is still unknown. Per-nucleotide qualities are absent, and no much larger clonotype sits a single base away. This entry belongs to a study of spatial heterogeneity in lung cancer (dated by TCRdb to between 2018 and 2021). General notes on the study: Beta-chain transcripts were consistently detected in greater numbers than alpha-chain transcripts, which likely reflects a higher abundance of beta-chain transcripts. In the raw uncorrected reads, each unique combination of TCR and UMI appeared more than ten times on average. TCR alpha and beta repertoires were quantitatively compared across multiple tumor regions, matched nontumor lung and blood in non-small cell lung cancer. The study linked features of the TCR repertoire to counts of nonsynonymous mutations, which were determined by whole-exome sequencing of tumor tissue. At surgery, roughly 220 tumor regions, roughly 62 matched nontumor lung samples and 56 PBMC samples were TCR-sequenced for both alpha and beta chains.

The library was produced with 5' RACE. The instrument was a NextSeq 500. To allow correction of PCR and sequencing errors, the TCR library protocol tagged every TCR cDNA molecule with a unique molecular identifier. Turning to the authors' computational methods: Decombinator tools were used for TCR identification, UMI-based error correction and CDR3 extraction. Expanded TCRs were defined as those above a frequency of 2 per 1,000, corresponding to the top 1% of the tumor frequency distribution. Renyi diversity was computed with the R vegan package after each repertoire had been subsampled 100 times to 5,000 TCRs. CDR3 similarity networks were built from amino acid triplet string-kernel similarity, with CDR3s being connected when pairwise similarity was above 0.82. In-frame beta chains were kept once TCRdb had trimmed the public reads at Q25 with fastp and called clones with MiXCR. When rows share a CDR3 protein, they turn into one entry using the most common DNA and genes. TCRdb's processing, not the study's, gives the V and J calls here. The sample table contains tens of thousands of distinct CDR3 sequences; only one count was recorded for 6% to 9% of them. Of the sample, about 2.6% falls within the top ten clones.

The sample's time point label, in plain terms: sample taken at primary tumor resection. Whole RNA extracted from tumor and nontumor lung tissue, or from cryopreserved PBMC samples, was used for TCR sequencing without cell sorting. Donors were 70 or so patients with early-stage, untreated non-small cell lung cancer from the lung TRACERx cohort. Patients were selected for TCR sequencing only if sufficient RNA was available from at least two tumor regions. Spanning cysteine to phenylalanine, the CDR3 consists of 11 amino acids. Only the CDR3 part of the read is kept: 33 bases, read in frame from the first base. V is shortened by 3 bases, J by 3 bases, and the region joining them spans 6 bases. Sequences DFQATT (CDR1) and SNEGSKA (CDR2) are obtained from the germline V gene (reference sequence). What the research found in general, with its limitations: Additional single-cell paired TCR alpha and beta sequencing was considered necessary to confirm, at a functional level, the hypothesis that regional TCRs recognize regional mutations. Ubiquitous expanded tumor TCRs were detected in blood more often at tumor resection than at routine follow-up.

This sequence originates from a female donor with early-stage non-small cell lung cancer. The chain uses TRBV20-1 and TRBJ2-7; the D gene cannot be resolved reliably. The sample consisted of PBMCs, taken at surgery. The CDR3 has the sequence CSASYGYEQYF. The DNA reads TGCAGTGCTAGCTACGGCTACGAGCAGTACTTC.